This is a list of T cell receptor beta chains from one sample in a study of shared clonotypes between healthy human individuals. Libraries were prepared by immunoSEQ multiplex PCR; TCRdb keeps only in-frame clonotypes and omits some of them. The sample consists of millions of clones, 85% to 95% of them appearing once. Sequenced sample: naive CD4+ T cells from PBMCs. The receptors come from a man younger than 30 in good health. Some clones in this sample may be carry-over from other donors' samples. CDR3s include the opening cysteine and the closing phenylalanine or tryptophan. D genes are given only for firm matches. Clone size is stated in some rows and not others, as once, few, many or a class when expanded.

TRBJ2-5 - TRBD2 TRBV7-2 TGTGCCAGCAGGATGGGACTAGCGGTCCAAGAGACCCAGTACTTC CASRMGLAVQETQYF
TRBJ1-1 - - TRBV28 TGTGCCAGCAGAACAGACAGAAAAGCTTTCTTT CASRTDRKAFF
TRBJ2-3 - - TRBV7-7 TGTGCCAGCAGCCGACAGGGACTCACAGATACGCAGTATTTT CASSRQGLTDTQYF
TRBJ2-7 - TRBD2 TRBV28 TGTGCCAGCAGTTCCGCCGGGACTAGCGACTACGAGCAGTACTTC CASSSAGTSDYEQYF
TRBJ2-3 - - TRBV19 TGTGCCAGTAGAACACGCGGGGACAAACGCACAGATACGCAGTATTTT CASRTRGDKRTDTQYF
TRBJ1-2 once - TRBV2 TGTGCCAGCAGTGTGTCAGGACCCTATGGCTACACCTTC CASSVSGPYGYTF
TRBJ1-5 - TRBD1 TRBV4-1 TGCGCCAGCAGCCAAGTCGGGACAGTCCCTATGCCGCCCCAGCATTTT CASSQVGTVPMPPQHF
TRBJ2-7 - TRBD2 TRBV6-1 TGTGCCAGCAGTGTTACGGGGGGAGTGATCGTCTACGAGCAGTACTTC CASSVTGGVIVYEQYF
TRBJ2-7 - - TRBV7-8 TGTGCCAGCAGCTTAAAGTCCGGCAGAATCTACGAGCAGTACTTC CASSLKSGRIYEQYF
TRBJ2-6 - TRBD2 TRBV28 TGTGCCAGCAGCGGACTACCTAGCGGGAAAGGGGCCAACGTCCTGACTTTC CASSGLPSGKGANVLTF
TRBJ2-1 - - TRBV20-1 TGCAGTGCCGCCTACAATGAGCAGTTCTTC CSAAYNEQFF
TRBJ1-3 - - TRBV5-1 TGCGCCAGCAGCGTGGGGACCCTCTCTGGAAACACCATATATTTT CASSVGTLSGNTIYF
TRBJ2-5 - - TRBV7-2 TGTGCCAGCAGCTTAGGTTCTAAGTTTAGCGGTTACCAAGAGACCCAGTACTTC CASSLGSKFSGYQETQYF
TRBJ2-7 - TRBD1 TRBV7-9 TGTGCCAGCAGGGAGGCAGGGGGCATATACGAGCAGTACTTC CASREAGGIYEQYF
TRBJ1-5 once - TRBV19 TGTGCCAGTAGTATAGATCTAGGACAGCCCCAGCATTTT CASSIDLGQPQHF
TRBJ1-2 - - TRBV30 TGTGCCTGGACTCTAAAAGGGGCCCGAGGTTATGGCTACACCTTC CAWTLKGARGYGYTF
TRBJ2-7 - TRBD2 TRBV7-2 TGTGCCAGCAGCTTAAGGTGGGAGGGCTCCTACGAGCAGTACTTC CASSLRWEGSYEQYF
TRBJ2-3 - - TRBV5-1 TGCGCCAGCAGCGTTACCGGGACAGATACGCAGTATTTT CASSVTGTDTQYF
TRBJ2-7 - - TRBV9 TGTGCCAGCAGCGTTGGCGCGAGTAGCTCCTACGAGCAGTACTTC CASSVGASSSYEQYF
TRBJ2-3 - - TRBV7-8 TGTGCCAGCAGTACGGGCTATGCCGCAGATACGCAGTATTTT CASSTGYAADTQYF
TRBJ2-7 - TRBD1 TRBV28 TGTGCCAGCAGTTGGGATTATAATGACAGGGAACCTACCTACGAGCAGTACTTC CASSWDYNDREPTYEQYF
TRBJ2-5 - - TRBV28 TGTGCCAGCAGTTTAACGGGCTGGGGACGGCCCCAAGAGACCCAGTACTTC CASSLTGWGRPQETQYF